This T cell receptor beta chain was sequenced during a study of beta chain features in type 1 diabetes. The study's findings and limits: The influence of HLA type on TCRB rearrangement stayed undetermined. A greater similarity of naive, central memory and Treg TCRB repertoires was seen among patients than among healthy donors. All four CD4+ subsets of Type 1 diabetes patients contained TCRB CDR3s that were moderately but significantly shorter.

Comments on this clone: Its target is unknown.

Expressed TCRB transcripts were sequenced, since all the RNA that had been isolated was reverse transcribed. About 3.57 million reads, on average, came from each naive, central memory and regulatory T cell sample. Method: immunoSEQ multiplex PCR; TCRdb's copy keeps in-frame clones and lacks some. Of 200,000 to 250,000 clones in the sample, roughly a tenth were seen once. The germline V gene encodes CDR1 MNHNS and CDR2 SASEGT. The CDR3 is 15 amino acids. The V and J ends lost 5 bases and 6 bases, in that order; junction bases with no gene match: 5. The sequence derives from a man aged 18 to 35 in good health. Sequencing was performed on central memory CD4+ T cells from blood. The chain has TRBV6-1 and TRBJ2-1; TRBD2 matches 12 bases. The CDR3 sequence is CASSLLAGGSNEQFF. In DNA, the CDR3 is TGTGCCAGCAGTTTACTAGCGGGAGGAAGCAATGAGCAGTTCTTC.